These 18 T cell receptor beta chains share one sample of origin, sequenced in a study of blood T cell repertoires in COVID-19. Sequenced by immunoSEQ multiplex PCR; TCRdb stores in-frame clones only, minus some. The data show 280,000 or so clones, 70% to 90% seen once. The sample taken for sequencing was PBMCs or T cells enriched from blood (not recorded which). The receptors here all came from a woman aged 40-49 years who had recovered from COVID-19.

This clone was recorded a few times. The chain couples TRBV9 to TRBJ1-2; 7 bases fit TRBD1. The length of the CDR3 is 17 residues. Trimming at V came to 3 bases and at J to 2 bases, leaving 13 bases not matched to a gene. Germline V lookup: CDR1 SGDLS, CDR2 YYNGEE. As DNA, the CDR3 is TGTGCCAGCAGCGCTCAAGGTAACAGGGGCAGAAACTATGGCTACACCTTC. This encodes CASSAQGNRGRNYGYTF. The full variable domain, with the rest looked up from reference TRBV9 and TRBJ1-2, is DSGVTQTPKHLITATGQRVTLRCSPRSGDLSVYWYQQSLDQGLQFLIQYYNGEERAKGNILERFSAQQFPDLHSELNLSSLELGDSALYFCASSAQGNRGRNYGYTFGSGTRLTVV.

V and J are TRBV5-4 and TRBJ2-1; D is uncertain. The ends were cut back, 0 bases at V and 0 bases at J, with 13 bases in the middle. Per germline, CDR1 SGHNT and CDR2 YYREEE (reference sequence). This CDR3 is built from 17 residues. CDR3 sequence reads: CASSLAVSSGSYNEQFF. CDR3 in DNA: TGTGCCAGCAGCTTGGCCGTAAGTTCGGGCTCCTACAATGAGCAGTTCTTC.

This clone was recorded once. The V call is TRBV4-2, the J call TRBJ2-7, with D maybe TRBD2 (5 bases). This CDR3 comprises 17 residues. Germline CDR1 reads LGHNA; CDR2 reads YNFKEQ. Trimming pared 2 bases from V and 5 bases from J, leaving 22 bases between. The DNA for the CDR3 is TGTGCCAGCAGCCAAACCCACGGACTGATGGGGTCCAACGAGCAGTACTTC. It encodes CASSQTHGLMGSNEQYF.

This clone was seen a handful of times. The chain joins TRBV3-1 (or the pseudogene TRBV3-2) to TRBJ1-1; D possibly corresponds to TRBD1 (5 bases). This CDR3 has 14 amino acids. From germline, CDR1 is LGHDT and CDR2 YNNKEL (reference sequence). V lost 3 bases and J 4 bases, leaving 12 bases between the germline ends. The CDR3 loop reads CASSHKAGGTEAFF. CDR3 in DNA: TGTGCCAGCAGCCACAAAGCCGGGGGCACTGAAGCTTTCTTT.

The CDR3 sequence: CASSFGGPSSYEQYF. The CDR3 DNA reads as TGTGCCAGCAGCTTCGGGGGACCGAGCTCCTACGAGCAGTACTTC. The V and J genes are TRBV5-4 and TRBJ2-7; D might be TRBD2 (6 bases). CDR1 is SGHNT, CDR2 YYREEE, per germline (reference sequence). Trimming removed 2 bases at V and 0 bases at J, with 12 bases between. The CDR3 is 15 amino acids.

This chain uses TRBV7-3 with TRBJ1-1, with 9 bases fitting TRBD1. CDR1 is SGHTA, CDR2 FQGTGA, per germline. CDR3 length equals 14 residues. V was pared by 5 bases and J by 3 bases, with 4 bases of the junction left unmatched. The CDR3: CASSLDRGDTEAFF. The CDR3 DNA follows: TGTGCCAGCAGCCTCGACAGGGGGGACACTGAAGCTTTCTTT.

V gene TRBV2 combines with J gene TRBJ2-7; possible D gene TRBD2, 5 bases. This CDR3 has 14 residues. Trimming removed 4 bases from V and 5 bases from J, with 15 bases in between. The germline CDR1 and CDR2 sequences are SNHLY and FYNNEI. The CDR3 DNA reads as TGTGCCAGCAGTGTAGTTCGAAAGGGAGACGAGCAGTACTTC. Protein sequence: CASSVVRKGDEQYF. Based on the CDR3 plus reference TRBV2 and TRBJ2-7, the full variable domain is EPEVTQTPSHQVTQMGQEVILRCVPISNHLYFYWYRQILGQKVEFLVSFYNNEISEKSEIFDDQFSVERPDGSNFTLKIRSTKLEDSAMYFCASSVVRKGDEQYFGPGTRLTVT.

CDR3 region: CASSVAGGPGEQFF. The CDR3 DNA sequence: TGTGCCAGCAGTGTAGCGGGAGGGCCGGGTGAGCAGTTCTTC. The rearrangement joins TRBV2 to TRBJ2-1, with TRBD2 matching over 11 bases. The ends lost 4 bases at V and 9 bases at J; junction bases unmatched: 5. Germline CDR1 SNHLY, CDR2 FYNNEI. The CDR3 has 14 residues.

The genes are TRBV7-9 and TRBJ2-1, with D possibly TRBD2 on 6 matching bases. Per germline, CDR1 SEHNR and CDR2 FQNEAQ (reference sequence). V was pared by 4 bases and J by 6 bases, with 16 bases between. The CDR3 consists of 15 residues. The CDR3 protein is CASSSPGALFNEQFF. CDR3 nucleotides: TGTGCCAGCAGCTCCCCGGGAGCCCTTTTCAATGAGCAGTTCTTC.

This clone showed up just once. The CDR3 nucleotides are TGTGCCACCAGTGATTTGGGACAGGGTGAAGCTTTCTTT. The encoded protein is CATSDLGQGEAFF. The rearrangement uses TRBV24-1 and TRBJ1-1; TRBD1 matches 8 bases. CDR1 is KGHDR, CDR2 SFDVKD, per germline. There are 13 residues in the CDR3. Trimming at V came to 0 bases and at J to 7 bases, leaving 0 bases not matched to a gene.

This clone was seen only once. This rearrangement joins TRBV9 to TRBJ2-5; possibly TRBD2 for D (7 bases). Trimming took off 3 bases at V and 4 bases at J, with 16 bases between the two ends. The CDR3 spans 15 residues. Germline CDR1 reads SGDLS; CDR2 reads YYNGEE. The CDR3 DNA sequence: TGTGCCAGCAGCGAGGGGGGTGCGGGGGCAGAGACCCAGTACTTC. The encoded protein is CASSEGGAGAETQYF. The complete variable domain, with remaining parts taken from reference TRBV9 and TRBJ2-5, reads DSGVTQTPKHLITATGQRVTLRCSPRSGDLSVYWYQQSLDQGLQFLIQYYNGEERAKGNILERFSAQQFPDLHSELNLSSLELGDSALYFCASSEGGAGAETQYFGPGTRLLVL.

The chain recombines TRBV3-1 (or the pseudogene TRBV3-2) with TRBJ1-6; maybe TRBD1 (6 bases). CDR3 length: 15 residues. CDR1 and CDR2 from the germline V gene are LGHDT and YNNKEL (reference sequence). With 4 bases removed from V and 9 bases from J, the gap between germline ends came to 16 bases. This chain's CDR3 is CASSLSGALGSPLHF. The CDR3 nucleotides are TGTGCCAGCAGCCTTTCAGGGGCTTTGGGTTCACCCCTCCACTTT.

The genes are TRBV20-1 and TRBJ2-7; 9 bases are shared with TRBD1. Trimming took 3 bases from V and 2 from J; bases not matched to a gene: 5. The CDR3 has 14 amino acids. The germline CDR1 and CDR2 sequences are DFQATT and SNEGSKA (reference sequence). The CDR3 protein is CSASWDRVTYEQYF. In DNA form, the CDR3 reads TGCAGTGCTAGTTGGGACAGGGTCACCTACGAGCAGTACTTC.

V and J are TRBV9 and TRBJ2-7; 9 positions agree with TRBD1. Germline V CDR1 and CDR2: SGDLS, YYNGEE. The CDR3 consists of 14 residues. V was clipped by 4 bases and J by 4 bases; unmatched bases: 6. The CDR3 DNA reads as TGTGCCAGCAGCCCTCGACAGGGGGGGTACGAGCAGTACTTC. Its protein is CASSPRQGGYEQYF.

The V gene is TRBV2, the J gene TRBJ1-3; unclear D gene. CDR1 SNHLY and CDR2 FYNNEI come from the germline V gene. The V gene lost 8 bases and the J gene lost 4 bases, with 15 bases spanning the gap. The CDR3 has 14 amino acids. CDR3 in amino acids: CASSDKKRGNTIYF. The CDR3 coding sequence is TGTGCCAGCTCGGATAAAAAGCGCGGAAACACCATATATTTT.

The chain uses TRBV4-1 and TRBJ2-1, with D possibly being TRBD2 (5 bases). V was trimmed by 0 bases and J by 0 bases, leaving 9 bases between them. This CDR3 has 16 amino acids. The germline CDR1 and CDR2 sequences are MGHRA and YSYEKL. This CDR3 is CASSQDPAVSYNEQFF. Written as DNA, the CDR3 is TGCGCCAGCAGCCAAGACCCAGCGGTCTCCTACAATGAGCAGTTCTTC.

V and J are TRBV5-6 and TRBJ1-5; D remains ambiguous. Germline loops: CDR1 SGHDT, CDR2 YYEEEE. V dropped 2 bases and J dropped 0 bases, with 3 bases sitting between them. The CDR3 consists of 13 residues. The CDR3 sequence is CASSLYSNQPQHF. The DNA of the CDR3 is TGTGCCAGCAGCTTATATAGCAATCAGCCCCAGCATTTT.

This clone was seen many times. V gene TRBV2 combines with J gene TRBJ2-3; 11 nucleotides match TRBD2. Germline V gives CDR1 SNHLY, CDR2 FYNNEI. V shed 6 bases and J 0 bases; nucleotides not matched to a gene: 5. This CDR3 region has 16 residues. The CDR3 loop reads CASRRLAGTSTDTQYF. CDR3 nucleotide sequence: TGTGCCAGCAGAAGACTAGCGGGGACTAGCACAGATACGCAGTATTTT. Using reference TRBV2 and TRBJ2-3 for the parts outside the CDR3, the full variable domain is EPEVTQTPSHQVTQMGQEVILRCVPISNHLYFYWYRQILGQKVEFLVSFYNNEISEKSEIFDDQFSVERPDGSNFTLKIRSTKLEDSAMYFCASRRLAGTSTDTQYFGPGTRLTVL.